This T cell receptor beta chain was profiled in a study of technical replicates of blood from a few donors. V lost 2 bases and J lost 0; bases outside the gene matches: 13. The CDR3 runs 18 residues. CDR1 is MNHEY, CDR2 SMNVEV, per germline (reference sequence). Using immunoSEQ multiplex PCR, the repertoire was profiled, and TCRdb retains in-frame clones only, with some absent. Of approximately 60,000 clones detected, just under 90% appear once; the ten largest clones hold 4.5% to 6.5%. The sequenced sample was PBMCs. This TCR was sampled from a human donor in good health. Some clones in this sample may be carry-over from other donors' samples. V usage is TRBV27 and J usage is TRBJ2-7; 7 bases align to TRBD2. The CDR3 DNA sequence: TGTGCCAGCAGTTTAAGGTTTCCGGGAGGCCTGAGCTCCTACGAGCAGTACTTC. Protein: CASSLRFPGGLSSYEQYF.